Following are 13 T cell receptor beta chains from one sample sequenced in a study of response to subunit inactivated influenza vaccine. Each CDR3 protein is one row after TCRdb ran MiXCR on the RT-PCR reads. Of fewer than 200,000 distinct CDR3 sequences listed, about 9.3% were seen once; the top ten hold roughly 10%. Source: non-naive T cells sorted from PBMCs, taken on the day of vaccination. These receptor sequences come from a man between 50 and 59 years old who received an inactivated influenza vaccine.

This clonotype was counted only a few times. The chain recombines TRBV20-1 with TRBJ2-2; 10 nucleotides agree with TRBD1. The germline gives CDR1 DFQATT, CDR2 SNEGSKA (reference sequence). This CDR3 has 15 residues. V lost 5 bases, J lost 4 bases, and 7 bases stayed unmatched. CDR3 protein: CSAPSRDRGTGELFF. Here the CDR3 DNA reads TGCAGTGCTCCGTCCCGGGACAGGGGCACCGGGGAGCTGTTTTTT.

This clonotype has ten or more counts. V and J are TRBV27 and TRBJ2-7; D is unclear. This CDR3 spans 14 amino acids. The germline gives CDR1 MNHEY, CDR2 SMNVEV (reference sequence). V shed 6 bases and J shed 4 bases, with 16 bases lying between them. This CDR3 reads CASRGLRMFYEQYF. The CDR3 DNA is TGTGCCAGCAGAGGGCTACGAATGTTTTACGAGCAGTACTTC.

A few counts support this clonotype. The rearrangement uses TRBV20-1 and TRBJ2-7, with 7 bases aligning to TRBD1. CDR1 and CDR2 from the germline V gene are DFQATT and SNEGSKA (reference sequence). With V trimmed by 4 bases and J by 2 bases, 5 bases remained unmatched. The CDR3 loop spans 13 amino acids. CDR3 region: CSANRGPPYEQYF. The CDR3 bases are TGCAGTGCTAACAGGGGCCCCCCCTACGAGCAGTACTTC.

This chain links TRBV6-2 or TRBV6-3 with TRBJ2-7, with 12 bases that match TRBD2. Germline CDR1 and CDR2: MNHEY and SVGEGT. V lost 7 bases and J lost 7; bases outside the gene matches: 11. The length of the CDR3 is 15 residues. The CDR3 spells CASTRTSGTSREQYF. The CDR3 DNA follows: TGTGCCAGCACTCGGACTAGCGGGACCTCTCGAGAGCAGTACTTC.

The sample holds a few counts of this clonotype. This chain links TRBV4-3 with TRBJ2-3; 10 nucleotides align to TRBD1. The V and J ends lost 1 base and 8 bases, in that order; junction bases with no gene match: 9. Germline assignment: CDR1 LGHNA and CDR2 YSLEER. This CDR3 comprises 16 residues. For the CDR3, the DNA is TGCGCCAGCAGCCAAGTCCTTGGGACAGGGGATCGTACGCAGTATTTT. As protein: CASSQVLGTGDRTQYF.

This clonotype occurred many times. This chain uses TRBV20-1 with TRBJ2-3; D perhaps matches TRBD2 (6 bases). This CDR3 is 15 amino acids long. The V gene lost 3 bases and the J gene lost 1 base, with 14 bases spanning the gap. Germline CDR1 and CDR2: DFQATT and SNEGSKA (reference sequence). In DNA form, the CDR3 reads TGCAGTGCTAGCAATCCCCAGCGGGGCACAGATACGCAGTATTTT. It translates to CSASNPQRGTDTQYF.

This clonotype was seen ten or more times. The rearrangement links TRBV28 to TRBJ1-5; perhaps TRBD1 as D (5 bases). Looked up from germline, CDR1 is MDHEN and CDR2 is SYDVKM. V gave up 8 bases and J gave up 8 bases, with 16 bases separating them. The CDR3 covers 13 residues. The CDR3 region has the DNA TGTGCCAGCCGGAGACAGTACCGGGAGCCCCAGCATTTT. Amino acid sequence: CASRRQYREPQHF.

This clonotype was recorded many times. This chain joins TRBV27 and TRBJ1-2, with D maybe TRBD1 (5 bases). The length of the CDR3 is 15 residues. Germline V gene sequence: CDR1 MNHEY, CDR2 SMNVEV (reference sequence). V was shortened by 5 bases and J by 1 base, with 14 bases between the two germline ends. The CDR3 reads CASSLYGGINYGYTF. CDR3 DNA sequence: TGTGCCAGCAGTCTTTATGGGGGAATTAACTATGGCTACACCTTC.

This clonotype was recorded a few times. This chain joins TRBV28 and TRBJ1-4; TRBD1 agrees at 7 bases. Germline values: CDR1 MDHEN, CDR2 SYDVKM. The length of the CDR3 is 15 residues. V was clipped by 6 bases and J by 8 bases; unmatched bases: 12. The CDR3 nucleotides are TGTGCCAGCAGCCCGGTGACAGGGTTTGAAGAAAAACTGTTTTTT. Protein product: CASSPVTGFEEKLFF.

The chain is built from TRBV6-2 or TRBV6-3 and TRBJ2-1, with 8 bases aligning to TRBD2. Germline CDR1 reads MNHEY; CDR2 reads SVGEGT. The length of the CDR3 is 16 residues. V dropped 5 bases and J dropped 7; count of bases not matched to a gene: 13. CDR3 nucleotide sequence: TGTGCCAGCAGTCCGGCGTGGGGACTAGTGGTGAATGAGCAGTTCTTC. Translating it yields CASSPAWGLVVNEQFF.

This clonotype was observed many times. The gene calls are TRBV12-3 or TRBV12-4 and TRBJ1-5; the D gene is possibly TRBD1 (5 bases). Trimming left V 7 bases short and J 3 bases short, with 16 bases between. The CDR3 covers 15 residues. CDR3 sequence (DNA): TGTGCCAGCACCCTATCGTGGGGCCCCAATCAGCCCCAGCATTTT. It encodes CASTLSWGPNQPQHF.

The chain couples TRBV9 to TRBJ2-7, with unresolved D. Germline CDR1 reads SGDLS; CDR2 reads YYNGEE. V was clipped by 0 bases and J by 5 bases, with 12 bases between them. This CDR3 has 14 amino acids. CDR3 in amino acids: CASSVGVRSNEQYF. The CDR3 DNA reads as TGTGCCAGCAGCGTAGGGGTGAGATCGAACGAGCAGTACTTC.

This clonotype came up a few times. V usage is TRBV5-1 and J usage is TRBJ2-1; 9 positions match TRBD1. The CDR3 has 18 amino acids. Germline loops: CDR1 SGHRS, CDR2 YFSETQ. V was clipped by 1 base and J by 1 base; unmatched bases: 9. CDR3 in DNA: TGCGCCAGCAGCTTGCCGGAGGACAGGGGCCTTTCCTACAATGAGCAGTTCTTC. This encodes CASSLPEDRGLSYNEQFF.